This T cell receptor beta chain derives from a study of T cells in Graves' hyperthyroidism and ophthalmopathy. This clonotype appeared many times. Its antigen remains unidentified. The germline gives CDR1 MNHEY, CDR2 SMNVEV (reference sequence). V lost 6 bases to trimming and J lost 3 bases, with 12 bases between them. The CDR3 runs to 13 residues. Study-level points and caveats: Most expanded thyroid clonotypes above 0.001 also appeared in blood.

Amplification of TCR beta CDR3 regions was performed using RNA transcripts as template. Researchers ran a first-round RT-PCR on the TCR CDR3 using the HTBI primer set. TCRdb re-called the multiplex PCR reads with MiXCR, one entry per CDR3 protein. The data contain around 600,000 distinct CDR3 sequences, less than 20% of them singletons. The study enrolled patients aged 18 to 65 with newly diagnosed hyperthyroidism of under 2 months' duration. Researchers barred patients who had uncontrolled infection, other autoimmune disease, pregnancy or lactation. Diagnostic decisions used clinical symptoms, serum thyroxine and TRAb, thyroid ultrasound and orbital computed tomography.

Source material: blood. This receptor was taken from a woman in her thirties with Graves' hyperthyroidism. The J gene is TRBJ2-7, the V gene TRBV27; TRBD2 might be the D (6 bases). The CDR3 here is CASSSMGGYEQYF. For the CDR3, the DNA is TGTGCCAGCAGCTCCATGGGGGGCTACGAGCAGTACTTC.